This T cell receptor beta chain was profiled in a study of post-analysis software for immune sequencing data. General study points: Comparison of patients with controls showed about 5 TRBV segments more frequent in patients, TRBV5-6, TRBV5-1 and TRBV20-1 among them.

cDNA libraries of TCR beta carried unique molecular identifiers. TCRdb ran MiXCR on the PCR reads and lists one entry per CDR3 protein. Here the sample spans 650,000 to 850,000 distinct CDR3 sequences, about 45% being singletons. The CDR3 extends over 13 amino acids. Losses at the gene ends were 5 bases for V and 10 bases for J; bases not matched to a gene: 9. Germline-derived CDR1 and CDR2 are DFQATT and SNEGSKA (reference sequence). In regard to this clonotype: Its antigen is not known. This may be a read error: a much more frequent sequence differs by one nucleotide.

The chain carries TRBV20-1 and TRBJ2-1, with 9 bases fitting TRBD1. What was sequenced was blood. The source of this sequence is a girl aged 5 to 17 with multiple sclerosis. CDR3 residues: CSARWTGDYEQFF. DNA for the CDR3: TGCAGTGCTCGCTGGACAGGGGACTACGAGCAGTTCTTC.